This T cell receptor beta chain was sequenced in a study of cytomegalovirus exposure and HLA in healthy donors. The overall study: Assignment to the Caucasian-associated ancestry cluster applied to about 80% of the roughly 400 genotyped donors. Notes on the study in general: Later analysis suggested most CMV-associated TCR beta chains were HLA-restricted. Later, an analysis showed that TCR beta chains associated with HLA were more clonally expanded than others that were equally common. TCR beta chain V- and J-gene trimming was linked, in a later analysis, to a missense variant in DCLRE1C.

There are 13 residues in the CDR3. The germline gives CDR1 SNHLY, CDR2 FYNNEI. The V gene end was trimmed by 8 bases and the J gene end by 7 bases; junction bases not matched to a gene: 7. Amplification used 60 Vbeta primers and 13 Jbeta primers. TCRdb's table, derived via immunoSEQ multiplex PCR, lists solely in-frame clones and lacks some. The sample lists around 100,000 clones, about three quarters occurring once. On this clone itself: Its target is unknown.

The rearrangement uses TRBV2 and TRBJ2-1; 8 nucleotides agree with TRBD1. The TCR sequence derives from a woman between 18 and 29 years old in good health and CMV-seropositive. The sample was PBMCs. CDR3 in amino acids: CASRRTGWNEQFF. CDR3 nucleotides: TGTGCCAGCCGTAGGACAGGGTGGAATGAGCAGTTCTTC.